Listed here are 13 T cell receptor beta chains from one sample, sequenced in a study of radiotherapy plus CTLA-4 blockade in lung cancer. TCRdb's table, derived via immunoSEQ multiplex PCR, lists solely in-frame clones and lacks some. The data hold 30,000 to 35,000 clones, with about 78% observed a single time. Sequences were derived from peripheral blood, sampled from a patient treated with radiotherapy plus ipilimumab. Source of these receptors: a human donor with non-small cell lung cancer who had stable disease on radiotherapy plus ipilimumab.

The rearrangement joins TRBV2 to TRBJ1-5; a weak D match, TRBD1 (6 bases). V was clipped by 3 bases and J by 1 base, with 13 bases between them. The CDR3 is made up of 16 amino acids. Germline loops: CDR1 SNHLY, CDR2 FYNNEI. CDR3 residues: CASSDWTDLSNQPQHF. In DNA, the CDR3 is TGTGCCAGCAGTGATTGGACAGACCTCAGCAATCAGCCCCAGCATTTT.

The gene calls are TRBV18 and TRBJ2-2; tentatively, D is TRBD1 (6 bases). V was trimmed by 6 bases and J by 4 bases, leaving 18 bases between them. The CDR3 contains 16 residues. Germline V gene lookup returns CDR1 KGHSH and CDR2 LQKENI. CDR3 loop: CASSPTGYGATGELFF. CDR3 DNA: TGTGCCAGCTCCCCTACAGGGTATGGGGCCACCGGGGAGCTGTTTTTT.

The chain couples TRBV2 to TRBJ1-6; D not certain. V shed 6 bases and J shed 4 bases, with 7 bases lying between them. CDR3 size: 13 residues. Germline assignment: CDR1 SNHLY and CDR2 FYNNEI. The CDR3 DNA sequence: TGTGCCAGCAGGGACCTTTATAATTCACCCCTCCACTTT. This gives the protein CASRDLYNSPLHF. Combining the CDR3 with reference TRBV2 and TRBJ1-6 gives the whole variable domain EPEVTQTPSHQVTQMGQEVILRCVPISNHLYFYWYRQILGQKVEFLVSFYNNEISEKSEIFDDQFSVERPDGSNFTLKIRSTKLEDSAMYFCASRDLYNSPLHFGNGTRLTVT.

The CDR3 region is CASSAGLYDYEQYF. The CDR3 nucleotides read TGTGCCAGCAGCGCGGGACTATACGACTACGAGCAGTACTTC. This chain connects TRBV7-2 to TRBJ2-7, with 7 bases identical to TRBD2. Trimming took 5 bases from V and 3 from J; bases not matched to a gene: 7. Germline V gives CDR1 SGHTA, CDR2 FQGNSA. The CDR3 is 14 amino acids.

Regarding this clone: Relative to the germline gene, one junction end is altered; a read error may explain this. This chain joins TRBV6-5 and TRBJ1-4; 7 bases are shared with TRBD1. Germline-derived CDR1 and CDR2 are MNHEY and SVGAGI. The CDR3 totals 13 residues. The CDR3 sequence: CASNRQGGRKTVF. CDR3 DNA sequence: TGTGCCAGCAATCGACAGGGTGGGCGAAAAACTGTTTTT.

This chain uses TRBV7-6 with TRBJ1-1, with D perhaps TRBD1 (5 bases). Germline values: CDR1 SGHVS, CDR2 FNYEAQ. V lost 5 bases, J lost 3 bases, and 10 bases lay in between. The CDR3 loop spans 13 amino acids. CDR3 amino acids: CASSGGEYTEAFF. CDR3 nucleotide sequence: TGTGCCAGCAGCGGGGGGGAATACACTGAAGCTTTCTTT.

This clone was seen only a few times. The V call is TRBV5-1, the J call TRBJ1-2; D is unclear. The CDR3 loop spans 18 amino acids. Trimming left V 0 bases short and J 2 bases short, with 20 bases between. Germline-derived CDR1 and CDR2 are SGHRS and YFSETQ. The DNA of the CDR3 is TGCGCCAGCAGCTTGGCCGGGGTCAGTCGATCCCCGAACTATGGCTACACCTTC. It encodes CASSLAGVSRSPNYGYTF. Together with reference TRBV5-1 and TRBJ1-2, the CDR3 gives the full variable domain: KAGVTQTPRYLIKTRGQQVTLSCSPISGHRSVSWYQQTPGQGLQFLFEYFSETQRNKGNFPGRFSGRQFSNSRSEMNVSTLELGDSALYLCASSLAGVSRSPNYGYTFGSGTRLTVV.

The chain recombines TRBV7-2 with TRBJ1-2, with 9 nucleotides matching TRBD1. The CDR3 is made up of 17 amino acids. The J segment lost 5 bases and the V segment lost 7 bases, leaving 17 bases of the junction unmatched. Looked up from germline, CDR1 is SGHTA and CDR2 is FQGNSA. The CDR3 is CASTLMGTGPRRYGYTF. DNA of the CDR3: TGTGCCAGCACTTTGATGGGGACAGGGCCTAGGAGATATGGCTACACCTTC.

CDR3 amino acids: CASSLGWGGQTQYF. The CDR3 DNA follows: TGTGCCAGCAGCTTGGGATGGGGGGGCCAGACCCAGTACTTC. The chain carries TRBV5-4 and TRBJ2-5; possible D gene TRBD2, 7 bases. The germline V and J ends were trimmed by 0 bases and 6 bases, with 12 bases remaining between them. This CDR3 spans 14 amino acids. Germline assignment: CDR1 SGHNT and CDR2 YYREEE (reference sequence).

The chain has TRBV4-1 and TRBJ1-1; the D gene is possibly TRBD1 (5 bases). The CDR3 has 16 residues. Germline V gives CDR1 MGHRA, CDR2 YSYEKL. Trimming took 0 bases from V and 5 from J, leaving 16 bases between them. The CDR3 region is CASSQDRRGVGTEAFF. CDR3 DNA: TGCGCCAGCAGCCAAGATAGAAGGGGTGTAGGGACTGAAGCTTTCTTT.

The chain has TRBV11-2 and TRBJ1-6; 7 bases map to TRBD1. The junction had 10 bases not matched to a gene; V was cut back by 4 bases and J by 7 bases. The CDR3 loop spans 16 amino acids. Germline V gene lookup returns CDR1 SGHAT and CDR2 FQNNGV. The CDR3 region is CASSSPGQGDNSPLHF. In nucleotides, the CDR3 is TGTGCCAGCAGCTCCCCTGGGCAGGGGGACAATTCACCCCTCCACTTT.

This sequence joins TRBV7-2 and TRBJ1-5; D is possibly TRBD1 (5 bases). Germline CDR1 is SGHTA and CDR2 is FQGNSA. CDR3 length: 13 residues. Trimming removed 2 bases from V and 4 bases from J, with 6 bases in between. CDR3 region: CASSLQGNQPQHF. The CDR3 nucleotides are TGTGCCAGCAGCTTACAGGGAAATCAGCCCCAGCATTTT.

The chain carries TRBV5-5 and TRBJ2-7; 10 bases are shared with TRBD1. Germline V gene lookup returns CDR1 SGHKS and CDR2 YYEKEE (reference sequence). This CDR3 region has 14 residues. V was pared by 3 bases and J by 7 bases, with 7 bases of the junction left unmatched. The CDR3 is CASSWKGTGEEQYV. The CDR3 DNA sequence: TGTGCCAGCAGCTGGAAGGGGACAGGGGAAGAGCAGTACGTC.